Listed below are T cell receptor beta chains from one sample, sequenced in a study of beta chain features in type 1 diabetes. Clones were sequenced by immunoSEQ multiplex PCR, and TCRdb holds only the in-frame ones, with some missing. This table has about 320,000 clones, 12% to 15% appearing once. The sample comprised central memory CD4+ T cells from blood. All receptors derive from a man aged 30 to 39 in good health. Each CDR3 is given with its conserved first and last residue. The order of the fields is V gene, D gene, clone size, J gene, CDR3 DNA, CDR3 protein. The D gene is left open where the match is weak. Size tells how often a clone was seen (once, few, many) or the class of an expanded clone, and some rows leave it out.

TRBV27	NA	few	TRBJ2-1	TGTGCCAGCAGTTTAGGTGTTGCGACACATGAGCCCAGACAGTTCTTC	CASSLGVATHEPRQFF
TRBV19	NA	few	TRBJ2-5	TGTGCCAGTAGTTTACCCGGAGCCCAAGAGACCCAGTACTTC	CASSLPGAQETQYF
TRBV7-2	TRBD2	NA	TRBJ2-5	TGTGCCAGCAGCTTAGGTGGACTAGCGGGAGGAGAGACCCAGTACTTC	CASSLGGLAGGETQYF
TRBV11-2	NA	NA	TRBJ2-2	TGTGCCAGCAGCCCCGGGACTTTCGCGGGGGAGCTGTTTTTT	CASSPGTFAGELFF
TRBV27	TRBD1	NA	TRBJ2-5	TGTGCCAGCGGGGCCCCGGGACAGGGTGCAGAGACCCAGTACTTC	CASGAPGQGAETQYF
TRBV4-1	TRBD1	NA	TRBJ1-1	TGCGCCAGCAGCCAAGGCGGACAGGGGGCCGTTATTGGGGACACTGAAGCTTTCTTT	CASSQGGQGAVIGDTEAFF
TRBV10-1	TRBD1	few	TRBJ2-3	TGCGCCAGCTCTCGGACAGGGGTGTCAGATACGCAGTATTTT	CASSRTGVSDTQYF
TRBV5-1	NA	few	TRBJ1-5	TGCGCCAGCAGCCCCGTTGGGGGACACCCCAATCAGCCCCAGCATTTT	CASSPVGGHPNQPQHF
TRBV18	NA	NA	TRBJ1-5	TGTGCCAGCTCACCTACCCCCGGGCCAGGGCAGCCCCAGCATTTT	CASSPTPGPGQPQHF
TRBV7-8	TRBD2	NA	TRBJ2-5	TGTGCCAGCAGCTTAGTCCCCCTCCCTAGCGGGGGACAAGAGACCCAGTACTTC	CASSLVPLPSGGQETQYF
TRBV30	TRBD1	few	TRBJ1-1	TGTGCCTGCCGGGACAGGGGGGACACTGAAGCTTTCTTT	CACRDRGDTEAFF
TRBV5-1	TRBD1	few	TRBJ1-3	TGCGCCAGCAGCCCCGGGACAGCTGGAAACACCATATATTTT	CASSPGTAGNTIYF
TRBV5-4	TRBD1	few	TRBJ1-5	TGTGCCAGCAGTTCCGGGACAGGGATGAATCAGCCCCAGCATTTT	CASSSGTGMNQPQHF
TRBV27	TRBD2	NA	TRBJ2-1	TGTGCCAGTCGCAGCGGGGGTAATGAGCAGTTCTTC	CASRSGGNEQFF
TRBV2	NA	few	TRBJ2-3	TGTGCCAGCGACATCAGGGACTCGCAGTATTTT	CASDIRDSQYF
TRBV27	NA	NA	TRBJ1-6	TGTGCCAGCAGTTTAGGACAGAGAAACTCGCCCCTCCACTTT	CASSLGQRNSPLHF
TRBV7-8	TRBD2	NA	TRBJ2-3	TGTGCCAGCAGCTTCGGACTAGCGGGAGCCGCAGGGGTAACAGATACGCAGTATTTT	CASSFGLAGAAGVTDTQYF
TRBV28	NA	few	TRBJ1-1	TGTGCCAGCAGCACCGCGGGTGGCACTGAAGCTTTCTTT	CASSTAGGTEAFF
TRBV5-4	TRBD1	NA	TRBJ1-2	TGTGCCAGCAGCTTAGGGACAGGGGCTTTTGGCTACACCTTC	CASSLGTGAFGYTF
TRBV7-2	TRBD1	NA	TRBJ1-1	TGTGCCAGCAGCCCAGGCAGGGGGGGGACTGAAGCTTTCTTT	CASSPGRGGTEAFF
TRBV4-1	NA	NA	TRBJ1-5	TGCGCCAGCAGCCGGGTCGTCAATCAGCCCCAGCATTTT	CASSRVVNQPQHF
TRBV25-1	TRBD1	few	TRBJ1-1	TGTGCCAGCACGTCCCCTGCTGCGGGACAGTCAGCGGCTTTCTTT	CASTSPAAGQSAAFF
TRBV5-1	NA	few	TRBJ1-1	TGCGCCAGCAGCCCCACGACAGTTTGGACTGAAGCTTTCTTT	CASSPTTVWTEAFF
TRBV25-1	NA	few	TRBJ2-2	TGTGCCAGCAGTGAAGGGCACATATTCAACCCCCCCGGGGAGCTGTTTTTT	CASSEGHIFNPPGELFF
TRBV5-6	TRBD2	NA	TRBJ2-1	TGTGCCAGCAGCTTGAACGGGAGGGAACCCTACAATGAGCAGTTCTTC	CASSLNGREPYNEQFF
TRBV7-8	TRBD2	few	TRBJ2-3	TGTGCCAGCAGCTTACGTAGCGGGGGGGCGATTGCAGATACGCAGTATTTT	CASSLRSGGAIADTQYF
TRBV19	NA	NA	TRBJ2-1	TGTGCCAGTAGTATAGTTGGGACAAGAAATGAGCAGTTCTTC	CASSIVGTRNEQFF
TRBV5-8	NA	NA	TRBJ2-2	TGTGCCAGCAGATATGACAGGAGCCGGAGCGGGGAGCTGTTTTTT	CASRYDRSRSGELFF
TRBV6-1	NA	NA	TRBJ2-6	TGTGCCAGCAGTTTGGGGGCCTCTGGGGCCAACGTCCTGACTTTC	CASSLGASGANVLTF
TRBV18	NA	NA	TRBJ2-1	TGTGCCAGCTCACCCTCAGGGGGGTCTGGCAATGAGCAGTTCTTC	CASSPSGGSGNEQFF
TRBV2	NA	NA	TRBJ1-6	TGTGCCAGCAGTCGGAGGAGGGGATCACCCCTCCACTTT	CASSRRRGSPLHF
TRBV10-3	NA	few	TRBJ2-2	TGTGCCATCAGTGGGGACGGAGTAAAGGTCGGGGAGCTGTTTTTT	CAISGDGVKVGELFF
TRBV10-3	NA	few	TRBJ1-2	TGTGCCATCAGTGAGTCATCCGAGGCCTATGGCTACACCTTC	CAISESSEAYGYTF
TRBV18	TRBD2	NA	TRBJ2-2	TGTGCCAGCTCAACCAGGGGTAGCGGGGCGAACACCGGGGAGCTGTTTTTT	CASSTRGSGANTGELFF
TRBV4-3	NA	once	TRBJ2-7	TGCGCCAGCAGCCAAGAAGGGACCTACGAGCAGTACTTC	CASSQEGTYEQYF
TRBV4-2	TRBD1	few	TRBJ2-1	TGTGCCAGCAGCCAAGAGACAGGGGCGTACAATGAGCAGTTCTTC	CASSQETGAYNEQFF
TRBV5-1	NA	NA	TRBJ2-5	TGCGCCAGCAGCTTGGGCGGGCAAGAGACCCAGTACTTC	CASSLGGQETQYF
TRBV2	NA	few	TRBJ2-7	TGTGCCAGCAGTCGACAGGGACTCAGAGACGAGCAGTACTTC	CASSRQGLRDEQYF
TRBV29-1	NA	NA	TRBJ1-4	TGCAGCGTCAGGGACACCTCTAATGAAAAACTGTTTTTT	CSVRDTSNEKLFF
TRBV6-1	NA	few	TRBJ1-2	TGTGCCAGCAGTTTAGGACAGTCCTATGGCTACACCTTC	CASSLGQSYGYTF
TRBV9	NA	NA	TRBJ2-2	TGTGCCAGCAGCGTAGTCGGGGGCCCCACCGGGGAGCTGTTTTTT	CASSVVGGPTGELFF
TRBV7-2	NA	NA	TRBJ2-1	TGTGCCAGCAGCTCGAACAGGGAGGGTGAGCAGTTCTTC	CASSSNREGEQFF